This is a list of T cell receptor beta chains from one sample in a study of T cell clones after liver transplantation. The data were produced by immunoSEQ multiplex PCR, yet TCRdb's version contains in-frame clones alone and is incomplete. The sample lists about 45,000 clones, around 84% occurring once. The sequences come from CD4+ T cells from blood, collected 24 months after liver transplant. All receptors come from a human patient who received a liver transplant. The T cells may partly be graft donor cells. The conserved cysteine and the conserved F or W are not part of the CDR3 here. The D gene is left open where the match is weak.

V gene: TRBV19; J gene: TRBJ1-4; D gene: TRBD1; CDR3 protein: ASNGQGAATNEKLF
V gene: TRBV5-4; J gene: TRBJ2-1; D gene: TRBD2; CDR3 protein: ASSLGGGRTYNEQF
V gene: TRBV5-4; J gene: TRBJ1-1; D gene: NA; CDR3 protein: ASSLGTTNTEAF
V gene: TRBV7-8; J gene: TRBJ2-6; D gene: TRBD1; CDR3 protein: ASSVRDSPSAGANVLT
V gene: TRBV25-1; J gene: TRBJ1-6; D gene: NA; CDR3 protein: ASSEGRTRNSPLH
V gene: TRBV4-2; J gene: TRBJ2-3; D gene: TRBD2; CDR3 protein: ASSQENIAGGINTQY
V gene: TRBV4-1; J gene: TRBJ1-4; D gene: NA; CDR3 protein: ASTLRYRDGNEKLF
V gene: TRBV13; J gene: TRBJ1-1; D gene: NA; CDR3 protein: ASRSWAVNGLTEAF
V gene: TRBV7-9; J gene: TRBJ1-2; D gene: NA; CDR3 protein: ATRGDLNYGYT
V gene: TRBV27; J gene: TRBJ2-4; D gene: NA; CDR3 protein: ASSPFGGAIAKNIQY
V gene: TRBV4-1; J gene: TRBJ2-7; D gene: NA; CDR3 protein: ASSQINIMVVDEQY
V gene: TRBV5-6; J gene: TRBJ2-7; D gene: TRBD1; CDR3 protein: ASSFATGQGAYEQY
V gene: TRBV5-5; J gene: TRBJ1-2; D gene: NA; CDR3 protein: ASSLAAANYGYT
V gene: TRBV6-1; J gene: TRBJ1-3; D gene: TRBD1; CDR3 protein: ASSETGPLYGNTIY
V gene: TRBV27; J gene: TRBJ2-7; D gene: NA; CDR3 protein: ASSLGGRSHSYEQY
V gene: TRBV5-4; J gene: TRBJ2-5; D gene: NA; CDR3 protein: ASSLAVGAGQETQY
V gene: TRBV25-1; J gene: TRBJ2-1; D gene: NA; CDR3 protein: ASSSLLGGGVNEQF
V gene: TRBV2; J gene: TRBJ1-5; D gene: TRBD1; CDR3 protein: ASKGGWTGGDQPQH
V gene: TRBV7-9; J gene: TRBJ2-7; D gene: NA; CDR3 protein: ASSLGLIWDEQY
V gene: TRBV5-5; J gene: TRBJ2-7; D gene: NA; CDR3 protein: ASSMSWGSSYEQY
V gene: TRBV6-5; J gene: TRBJ2-5; D gene: NA; CDR3 protein: ASSYVGGREETQY
V gene: TRBV7-9; J gene: TRBJ2-1; D gene: NA; CDR3 protein: ASSRVGGHPYNEQF
V gene: TRBV4-1; J gene: TRBJ1-2; D gene: NA; CDR3 protein: ASSRWQSGSYGYT
V gene: TRBV27; J gene: TRBJ1-5; D gene: TRBD1; CDR3 protein: ASSLKGAKAQH
V gene: TRBV11-2; J gene: TRBJ2-4; D gene: NA; CDR3 protein: ASSYLGNIQY
V gene: TRBV2; J gene: TRBJ2-2; D gene: NA; CDR3 protein: ASRGEWNTGELF
V gene: TRBV25-1; J gene: TRBJ1-5; D gene: NA; CDR3 protein: ASSVGNQPQH